The entry below gives a single T cell receptor (beta chain) sequence along with its context. This receptor's antigen is unknown. Per-base qualities were not stored, and no clone one base away is much larger. Each collaborating institution followed its own protocols to collect whole blood in K2EDTA tubes. For TCRbeta analysis, collaborators shipped samples in one of three forms: frozen whole blood, isolated PBMCs, or DNA extracted from either of those sample types. This sample is drawn from a study of blood T cell repertoires in COVID-19 (dated by TCRdb to about 2020). Study-level background: Samples covering the acute and convalescent phases of COVID-19 were provided by collaborators in the United States, Italy and Spain. The material from the prospective study consisted of cDNA or gDNA derived from T cells, B-cell-depleted T cells, or PBMCs. The repertoires were released in a freely available public database meant as a resource for research on the immune response to SARS-CoV-2. The dataset comprised deeply sampled blood TCRbeta repertoires from subjects exposed to, actively infected with, or recovered from COVID-19. Samples came from the ongoing ImmuneRACE study (first 160 participants) plus 1,254 subjects from 6 global collaborators. Nearly every sample came with metadata listing a de-identified subject ID, COVID-19 status, age in years and sex. HLA class I and class II types, where available, came from metadata supplied by the sample provider rather than from assay-based typing. Broad study findings and their caveats: The amount of clinical and demographic metadata varied by source and participant and was provided uncurated.

CDR1 and CDR2 (KGHDR, SFDVKD) derive from the germline V gene. V is pared back by 0 bases and J by 6 bases, with 13 bases lying between the germline termini. Its CDR3 holds 16 amino acids, cysteine through phenylalanine. The DNA shown is the 48-base CDR3, in frame from base 1. TCRbeta CDR3 regions were amplified from genomic DNA using the immunoSEQ Assay, a bias-controlled multiplex PCR. The authors' analysis ran thus. The number of nucleated cells in each sample was estimated from the amplification of reference gene primers within the assay. To quantify the absolute abundance of each unique TCRbeta CDR3 rearrangement, sequence reads were collapsed and filtered. For each sample, productive Simpson clonality was calculated as the square root of Simpson's diversity index over productive rearrangements. TCRdb provides this immuneACCESS table in a form limited to in-frame rearrangements. Some clones are lacking; in checked studies, under half of them reflect an unresolved V gene, and why the rest are absent is not known. That table supplies the V and J calls and clone size; D and trimming were determined from the DNA. This sample gives 110,000 to 150,000 clones in total; 70% to 90% of them show up just once. The leading ten clones occupy roughly 2.9% of the sample.

The sequence joins TRBV24-1 to TRBJ2-2; matching of 6 bases hints at TRBD2 as the D gene. Sequencing used peripheral blood. The receptor comes from a man aged 45-65 years with acute or convalescent COVID-19. The CDR3 here reads CATSDLQFGSAGELFF. The DNA reads as follows: TGTGCCACCAGTGATTTGCAGTTCGGGAGTGCCGGGGAGCTGTTTTTT.